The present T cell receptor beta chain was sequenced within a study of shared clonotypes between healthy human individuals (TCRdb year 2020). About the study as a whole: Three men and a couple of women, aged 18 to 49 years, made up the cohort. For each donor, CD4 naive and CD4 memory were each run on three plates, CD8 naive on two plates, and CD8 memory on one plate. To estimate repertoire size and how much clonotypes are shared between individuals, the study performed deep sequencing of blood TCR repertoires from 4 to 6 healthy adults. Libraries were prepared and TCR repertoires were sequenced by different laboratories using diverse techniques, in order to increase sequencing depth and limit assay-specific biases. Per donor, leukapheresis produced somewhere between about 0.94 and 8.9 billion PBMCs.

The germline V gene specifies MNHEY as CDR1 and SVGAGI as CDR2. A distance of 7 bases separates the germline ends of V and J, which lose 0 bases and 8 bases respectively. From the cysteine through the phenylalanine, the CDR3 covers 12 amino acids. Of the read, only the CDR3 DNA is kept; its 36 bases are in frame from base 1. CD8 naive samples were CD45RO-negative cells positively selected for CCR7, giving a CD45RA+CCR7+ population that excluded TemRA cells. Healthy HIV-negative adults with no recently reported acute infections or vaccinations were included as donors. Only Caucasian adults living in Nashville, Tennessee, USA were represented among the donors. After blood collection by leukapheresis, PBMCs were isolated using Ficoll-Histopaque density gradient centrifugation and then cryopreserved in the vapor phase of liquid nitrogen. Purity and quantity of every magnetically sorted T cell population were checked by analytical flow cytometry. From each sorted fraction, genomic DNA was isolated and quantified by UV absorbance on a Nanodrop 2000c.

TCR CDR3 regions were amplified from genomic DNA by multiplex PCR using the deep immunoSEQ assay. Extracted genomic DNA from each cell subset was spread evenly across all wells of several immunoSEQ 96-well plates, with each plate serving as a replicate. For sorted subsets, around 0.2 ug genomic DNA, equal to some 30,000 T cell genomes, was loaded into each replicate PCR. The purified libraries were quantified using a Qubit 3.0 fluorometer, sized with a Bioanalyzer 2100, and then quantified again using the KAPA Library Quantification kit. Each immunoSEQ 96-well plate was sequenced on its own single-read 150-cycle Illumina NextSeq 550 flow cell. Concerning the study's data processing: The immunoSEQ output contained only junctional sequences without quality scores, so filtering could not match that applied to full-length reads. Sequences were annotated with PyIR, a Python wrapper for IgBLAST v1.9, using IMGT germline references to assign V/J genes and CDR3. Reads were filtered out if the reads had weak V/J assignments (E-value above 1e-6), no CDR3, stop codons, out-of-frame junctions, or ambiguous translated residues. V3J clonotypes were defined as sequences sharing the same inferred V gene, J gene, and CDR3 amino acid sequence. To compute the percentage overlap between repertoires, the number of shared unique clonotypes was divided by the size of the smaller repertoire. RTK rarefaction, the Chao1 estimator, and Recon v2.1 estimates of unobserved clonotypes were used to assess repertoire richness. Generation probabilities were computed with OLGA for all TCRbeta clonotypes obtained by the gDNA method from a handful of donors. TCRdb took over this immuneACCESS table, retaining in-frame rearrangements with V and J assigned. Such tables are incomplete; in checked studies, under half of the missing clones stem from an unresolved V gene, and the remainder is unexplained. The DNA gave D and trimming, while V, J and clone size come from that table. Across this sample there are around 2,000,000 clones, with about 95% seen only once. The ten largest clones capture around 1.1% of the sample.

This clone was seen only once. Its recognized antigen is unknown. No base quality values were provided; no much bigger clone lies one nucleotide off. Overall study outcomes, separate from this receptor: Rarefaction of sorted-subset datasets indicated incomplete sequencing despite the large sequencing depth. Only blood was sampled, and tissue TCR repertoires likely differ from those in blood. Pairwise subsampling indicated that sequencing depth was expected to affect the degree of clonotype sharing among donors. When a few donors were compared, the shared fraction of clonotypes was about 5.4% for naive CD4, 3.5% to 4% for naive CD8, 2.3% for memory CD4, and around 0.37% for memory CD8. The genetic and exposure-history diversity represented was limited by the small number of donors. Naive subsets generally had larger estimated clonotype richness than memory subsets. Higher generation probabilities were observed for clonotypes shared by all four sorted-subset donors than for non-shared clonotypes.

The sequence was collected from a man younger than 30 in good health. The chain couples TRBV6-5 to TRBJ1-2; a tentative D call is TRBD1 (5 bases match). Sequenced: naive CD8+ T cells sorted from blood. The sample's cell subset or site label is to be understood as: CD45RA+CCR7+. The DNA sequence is TGTGCCAGCAGTTACTCTGAGGGGGGCTACACCTTC. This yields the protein CASSYSEGGYTF.